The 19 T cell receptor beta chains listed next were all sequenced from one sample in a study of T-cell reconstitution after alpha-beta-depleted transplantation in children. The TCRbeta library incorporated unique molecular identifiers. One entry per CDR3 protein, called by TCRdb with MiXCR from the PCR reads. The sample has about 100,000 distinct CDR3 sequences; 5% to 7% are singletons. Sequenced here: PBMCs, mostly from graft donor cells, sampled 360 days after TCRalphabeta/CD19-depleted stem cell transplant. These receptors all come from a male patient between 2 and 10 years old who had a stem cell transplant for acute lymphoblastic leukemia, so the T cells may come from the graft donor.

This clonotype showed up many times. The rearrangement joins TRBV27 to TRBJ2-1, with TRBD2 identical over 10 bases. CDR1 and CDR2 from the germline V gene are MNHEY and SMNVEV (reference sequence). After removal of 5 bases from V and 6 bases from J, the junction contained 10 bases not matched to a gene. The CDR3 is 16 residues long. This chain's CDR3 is CASSEQGLARGNEQFF. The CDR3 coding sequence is TGTGCCAGCAGTGAACAGGGACTAGCGAGGGGCAATGAGCAGTTCTTC.

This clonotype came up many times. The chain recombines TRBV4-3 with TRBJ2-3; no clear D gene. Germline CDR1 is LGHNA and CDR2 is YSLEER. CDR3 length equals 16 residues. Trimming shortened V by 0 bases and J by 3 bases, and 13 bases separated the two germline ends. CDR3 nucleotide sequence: TGCGCCAGCAGCCAAGATCTAACCGCTAGGACAGATACGCAGTATTTT. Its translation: CASSQDLTARTDTQYF.

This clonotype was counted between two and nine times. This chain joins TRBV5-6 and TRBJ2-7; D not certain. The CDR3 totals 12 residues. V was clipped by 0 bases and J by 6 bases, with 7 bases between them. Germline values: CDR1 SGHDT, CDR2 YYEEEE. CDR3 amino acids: CASSLGLGEQYF. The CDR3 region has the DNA TGTGCCAGCAGCTTGGGGCTCGGCGAGCAGTACTTC. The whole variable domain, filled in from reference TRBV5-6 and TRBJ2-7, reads DAGVTQSPTHLIKTRGQQVTLRCSPKSGHDTVSWYQQALGQGPQFIFQYYEEEERQRGNFPDRFSGHQFPNYSSELNVNALLLGDSALYLCASSLGLGEQYFGPGTRLTVT.

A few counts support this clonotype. The CDR3 region is CASSLAFGLTSAHTGELFF. DNA for the CDR3: TGTGCCAGCAGCTTAGCGTTCGGGCTGACTAGCGCCCACACCGGGGAGCTGTTTTTT. This rearrangement joins TRBV13 to TRBJ2-2; 8 positions agree with TRBD2. The germline gives CDR1 PRHDT, CDR2 FYEKMQ (reference sequence). Unmatched junction bases numbered 13, after V lost 1 base and J lost 3 bases. The CDR3 totals 19 residues.

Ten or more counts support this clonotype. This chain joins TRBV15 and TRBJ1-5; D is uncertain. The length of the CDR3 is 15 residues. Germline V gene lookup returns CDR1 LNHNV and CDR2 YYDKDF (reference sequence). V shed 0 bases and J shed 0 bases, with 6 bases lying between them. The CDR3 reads CATSRDGNSNQPQHF. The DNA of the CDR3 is TGTGCCACCAGCAGAGATGGGAATAGCAATCAGCCCCAGCATTTT.

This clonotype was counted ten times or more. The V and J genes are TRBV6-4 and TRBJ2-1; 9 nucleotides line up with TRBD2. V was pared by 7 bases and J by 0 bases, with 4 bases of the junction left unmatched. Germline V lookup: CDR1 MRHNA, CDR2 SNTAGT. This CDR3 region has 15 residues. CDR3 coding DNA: TGTGCCAGCACCTTAGCGGGGGACTCCTACAATGAGCAGTTCTTC. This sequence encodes CASTLAGDSYNEQFF.

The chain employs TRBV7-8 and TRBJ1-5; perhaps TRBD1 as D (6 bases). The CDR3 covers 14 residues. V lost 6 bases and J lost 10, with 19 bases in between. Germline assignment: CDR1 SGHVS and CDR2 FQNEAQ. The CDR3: CASSPGTPREPQHF. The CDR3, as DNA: TGTGCCAGCAGTCCTGGGACACCCCGGGAACCCCAGCATTTT.

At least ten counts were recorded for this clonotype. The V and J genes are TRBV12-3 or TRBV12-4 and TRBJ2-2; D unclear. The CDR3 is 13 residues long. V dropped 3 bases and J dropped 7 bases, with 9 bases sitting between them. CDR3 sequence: CASSFKGIGELFF. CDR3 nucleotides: TGTGCCAGCAGTTTTAAAGGGATCGGGGAGCTGTTTTTT.

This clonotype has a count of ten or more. The CDR3 DNA is TGCGCCAGCAGCTTGGGGGACACAACCTACGAGCAGTACTTC. Amino acids: CASSLGDTTYEQYF. This sequence joins TRBV5-1 and TRBJ2-7; the D gene is possibly TRBD1 (6 bases). This CDR3 has 14 residues. Germline CDR1 and CDR2: SGHRS and YFSETQ. V lost 0 bases and J 2 bases, leaving 9 bases between the germline ends.

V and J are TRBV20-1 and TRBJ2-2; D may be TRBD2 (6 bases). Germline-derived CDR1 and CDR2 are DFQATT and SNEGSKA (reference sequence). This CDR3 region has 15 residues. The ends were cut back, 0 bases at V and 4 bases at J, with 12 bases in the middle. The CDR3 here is CSARDERTTTGELFF. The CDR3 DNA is TGCAGTGCTAGAGATGAGAGGACTACCACCGGGGAGCTGTTTTTT.

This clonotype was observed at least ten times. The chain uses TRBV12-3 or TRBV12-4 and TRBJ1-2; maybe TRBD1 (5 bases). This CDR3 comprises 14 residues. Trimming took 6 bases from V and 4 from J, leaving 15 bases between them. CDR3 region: CASSPGTAFYGYTF. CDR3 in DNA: TGTGCCAGCAGCCCAGGGACGGCCTTCTATGGCTACACCTTC.

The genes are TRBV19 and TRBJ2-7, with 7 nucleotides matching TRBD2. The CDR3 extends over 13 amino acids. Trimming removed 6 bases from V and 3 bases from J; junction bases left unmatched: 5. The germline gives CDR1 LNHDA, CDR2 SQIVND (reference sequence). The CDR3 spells CASSTTSSYEQYF. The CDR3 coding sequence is TGTGCCAGTAGCACGACTAGCAGCTACGAGCAGTACTTC.

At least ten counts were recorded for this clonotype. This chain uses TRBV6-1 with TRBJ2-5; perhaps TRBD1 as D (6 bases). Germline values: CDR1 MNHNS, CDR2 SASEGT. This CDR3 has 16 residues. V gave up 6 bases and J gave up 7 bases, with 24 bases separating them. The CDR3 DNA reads TGTGCCAGCAGCCCAGGGGAATCCCCAGTTTTGGGGACCCAGTACTTC. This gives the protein CASSPGESPVLGTQYF.

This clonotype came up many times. The CDR3 loop reads CATSDRDGYTF. DNA for the CDR3: TGTGCCACCAGCGACAGGGATGGCTACACCTTC. The rearrangement joins TRBV15 to TRBJ1-2; 7 bases map to TRBD1. CDR3 length: 11 residues. V was clipped by 5 bases and J by 6 bases; unmatched bases: 0. Germline CDR1 and CDR2: LNHNV and YYDKDF (reference sequence).

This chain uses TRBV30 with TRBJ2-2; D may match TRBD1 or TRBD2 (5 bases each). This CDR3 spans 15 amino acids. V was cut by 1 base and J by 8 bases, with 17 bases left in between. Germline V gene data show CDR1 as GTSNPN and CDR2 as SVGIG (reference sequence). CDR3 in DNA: TGTGCCTGGAGTGATATGGGACCGGTCCAGGGGGAGCTGTTTTTT. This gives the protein CAWSDMGPVQGELFF.

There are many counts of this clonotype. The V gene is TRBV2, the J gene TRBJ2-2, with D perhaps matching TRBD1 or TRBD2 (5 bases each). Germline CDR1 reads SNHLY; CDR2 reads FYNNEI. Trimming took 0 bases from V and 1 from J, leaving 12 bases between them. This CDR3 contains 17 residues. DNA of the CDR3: TGTGCCAGCAGTGAAGCGCTTCGGGGCAAGAACACCGGGGAGCTGTTTTTT. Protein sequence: CASSEALRGKNTGELFF.

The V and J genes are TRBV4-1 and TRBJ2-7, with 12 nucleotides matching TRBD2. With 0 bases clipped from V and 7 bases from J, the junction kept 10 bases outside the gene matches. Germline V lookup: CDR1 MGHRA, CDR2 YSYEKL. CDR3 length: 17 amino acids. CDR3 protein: CASSQEGLAGGPGEQYF. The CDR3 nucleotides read TGCGCCAGCAGCCAAGAAGGGCTAGCGGGAGGGCCGGGTGAGCAGTACTTC.

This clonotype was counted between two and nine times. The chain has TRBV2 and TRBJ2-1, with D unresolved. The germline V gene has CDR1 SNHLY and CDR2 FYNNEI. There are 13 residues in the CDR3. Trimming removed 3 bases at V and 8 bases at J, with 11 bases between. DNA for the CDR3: TGTGCCAGCAGTGATACTCGGAAAGATGAGCAGTTCTTC. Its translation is CASSDTRKDEQFF.

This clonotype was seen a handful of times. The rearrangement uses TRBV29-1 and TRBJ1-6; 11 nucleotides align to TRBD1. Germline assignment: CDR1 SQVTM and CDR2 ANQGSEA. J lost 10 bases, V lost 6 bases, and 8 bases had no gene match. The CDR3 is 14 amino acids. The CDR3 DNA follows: TGCAGCGTCCGGGGACAGGGGGTTGGGTCACCCCTCCACTTT. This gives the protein CSVRGQGVGSPLHF.